This T cell receptor beta chain was observed in a study of blood T cell repertoires in COVID-19. In the study overall: Acute and convalescent COVID-19 samples came from the United States, Italy and Spain. T cells, B-cell-depleted T cells, or PBMCs provided the cDNA or gDNA that served as material.

Per the authors' pipeline: Amplified reference gene primers provided the basis for estimating nucleated cell counts. Some clones are missing from TCRdb's copy, which holds only in-frame ones; the method was immunoSEQ multiplex PCR. That table is the source of V, J and clone size, and D and trimming were worked out from the DNA. The table shows approximately 200,000 clones, with around 88% occurring only once. V was clipped by 5 bases and J by 3 bases; unmatched bases: 12. Germline CDR1 and CDR2: SEHNR and FQNEAQ (reference sequence). This CDR3 spans 16 amino acids. The receptor comes from a man between 18 and 35 years old with active or convalescent COVID-19. The chain carries TRBV7-9 and TRBJ2-7; TRBD1 aligns across 8 bases. The sequenced sample consisted of peripheral blood. The CDR3 DNA reads TGTGCCAGCAGCGGGATCCGGGACAGGTCTTTCTACGAGCAGTACTTC. Protein product: CASSGIRDRSFYEQYF.